This record looks at one TCR beta chain sequence and its context. The repertoire was sequenced with immunoSEQ multiplex PCR; TCRdb's copy has only in-frame clones and lacks some. The sample comprises 200,000 to 250,000 clones, over 80% of which are singletons, and over 0.75% rests with the top ten. The record originates from a study of blood T cell repertoires in COVID-19. Whole-study context: PBMCs, B-cell-depleted T cells, or T cells provided the cDNA or gDNA that made up the material.

The CDR3 loop spans 14 amino acids. CDR1 is SGHRS, CDR2 YFSETQ, per germline. Trimming pared 4 bases from V and 6 bases from J, leaving 15 bases between. In terms of age and location, participants ranged from roughly 18 to 100 years and lived in fewer than 30 US areas. People in the exposed group encountered a COVID-19 case within 2 weeks before entering the study. The sequenced material came from PBMCs or T cells enriched from blood (not recorded which). J is TRBJ2-3 and V is TRBV5-1, with D tentatively TRBD1 (7 bases). This clonotype originated in a man between 50 and 59 years old who had been exposed to COVID-19. CDR3 in amino acids: CASSQGQEGDTQYF. CDR3 sequence (DNA): TGCGCCAGCAGCCAAGGACAGGAGGGGGATACGCAGTATTTT.